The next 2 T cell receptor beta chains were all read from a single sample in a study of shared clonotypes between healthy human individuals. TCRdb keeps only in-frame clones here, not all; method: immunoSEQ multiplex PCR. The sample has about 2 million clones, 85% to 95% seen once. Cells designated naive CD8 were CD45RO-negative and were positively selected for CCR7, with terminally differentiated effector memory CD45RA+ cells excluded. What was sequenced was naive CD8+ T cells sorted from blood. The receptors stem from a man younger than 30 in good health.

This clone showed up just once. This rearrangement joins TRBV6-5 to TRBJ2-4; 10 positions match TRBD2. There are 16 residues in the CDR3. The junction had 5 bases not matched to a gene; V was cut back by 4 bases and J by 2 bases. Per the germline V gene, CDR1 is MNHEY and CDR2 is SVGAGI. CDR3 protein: CASSSLAGVPKNIQYF. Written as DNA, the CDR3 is TGTGCCAGCAGTTCCCTAGCGGGAGTCCCCAAAAACATTCAGTACTTC.

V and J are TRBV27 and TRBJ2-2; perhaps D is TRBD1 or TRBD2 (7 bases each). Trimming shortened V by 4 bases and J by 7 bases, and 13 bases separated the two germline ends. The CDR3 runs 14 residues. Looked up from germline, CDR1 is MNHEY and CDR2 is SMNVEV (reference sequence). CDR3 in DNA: TGTGCCAGCAGTTATTCAGGGGGGGACGGGGAGCTGTTTTTT. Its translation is CASSYSGGDGELFF.